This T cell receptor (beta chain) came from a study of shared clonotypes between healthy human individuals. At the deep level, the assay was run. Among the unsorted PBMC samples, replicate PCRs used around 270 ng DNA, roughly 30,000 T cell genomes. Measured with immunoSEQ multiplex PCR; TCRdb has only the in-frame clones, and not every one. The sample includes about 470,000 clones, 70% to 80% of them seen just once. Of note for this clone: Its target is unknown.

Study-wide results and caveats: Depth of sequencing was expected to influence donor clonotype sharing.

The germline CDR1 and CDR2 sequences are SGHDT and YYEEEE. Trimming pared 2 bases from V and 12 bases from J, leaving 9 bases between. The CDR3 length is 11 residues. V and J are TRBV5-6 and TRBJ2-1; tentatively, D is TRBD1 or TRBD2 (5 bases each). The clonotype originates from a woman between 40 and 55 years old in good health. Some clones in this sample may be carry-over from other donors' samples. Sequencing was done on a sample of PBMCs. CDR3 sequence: CASSLGERQFF. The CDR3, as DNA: TGTGCCAGCAGCTTAGGGGAGCGGCAGTTCTTC.